This TCR beta chain was retrieved from a study of neurological immune-mediated disorders. Study-level findings and limits: HTLV-1-associated myelopathy had the most TCR clonal expansion, and multiple sclerosis had the least, less than healthy controls.

V gave up 3 bases and J gave up 7 bases, with 16 bases separating them. CDR3 length equals 14 residues. The germline CDR1 and CDR2 sequences are SGHRS and YFSETQ. The method for making cDNA was 5'RACE, and it used 10-nucleotide random UMIs. MiXCR was run by TCRdb on the 5' RACE reads, yielding one entry per CDR3 protein. Among tens of thousands of distinct CDR3 sequences listed, roughly 13% were seen once. Concerning this clonotype: Its matching antigen is unknown. Being one base from a much bigger clone, this may be a read error.

As for time point: longitudinal time-point 1 (baseline). Unsorted libraries were generated from 2 million PBMCs held at -80 degrees C. The TCR originated in a female donor with HTLV-1-associated myelopathy (HAM/TSP). Sequenced material: PBMCs. This chain links TRBV5-1 with TRBJ1-1, with D unresolved. The CDR3 bases are TGCGCCAGCAGCTCCTCCTGGACGTGGGGTGAAGCTTTCTTT. Translated: CASSSSWTWGEAFF.